Below, 5 T cell receptor beta chains from the same sample are listed, as sequenced in a study of blood T cell repertoires in COVID-19. Profiling relied on immunoSEQ multiplex PCR, and the TCRdb table lists in-frame clones only, not all of them. The table has approximately 240,000 clones, under 85% seen once; the top ten hold less than 6.5%. Sample: peripheral blood. The receptor set was obtained from a human donor in a cohort sampled during active COVID-19.

This sequence joins TRBV11-1 and TRBJ2-1; 7 bases fit TRBD2. V dropped 2 bases and J dropped 5; count of bases not matched to a gene: 6. Germline assignment: CDR1 SGHAT and CDR2 FQDESV (reference sequence). The CDR3 extends over 15 amino acids. The CDR3: CASSLYGTMDNEQFF. CDR3 coding DNA: TGTGCCAGCAGCTTATACGGGACTATGGACAATGAGCAGTTCTTC. The full variable domain, completed using reference TRBV11-1 and TRBJ2-1, is EAEVAQSPRYKITEKSQAVAFWCDPISGHATLYWYRQILGQGPELLVQFQDESVVDDSQLPKDRFSAERLKGVDSTLKIQPAELGDSAMYLCASSLYGTMDNEQFFGPGTRLTVL.

As concerns this clone: Other nucleotide sequences from this sample produce the same CDR3. V is TRBV5-4 and J is TRBJ2-3; the match to TRBD2 covers 14 bases. Per germline, CDR1 SGHNT and CDR2 YYREEE (reference sequence). The junction had 1 base not matched to a gene; V was cut back by 0 bases and J by 4 bases. The CDR3 has 16 residues. CDR3 in amino acids: CASSLGLAGGADTQYF. The DNA for the CDR3 is TGTGCCAGCAGCTTGGGACTAGCGGGGGGGGCAGATACGCAGTATTTT.

The chain uses TRBV6-1 and TRBJ2-7, with D perhaps TRBD1 (5 bases). V shed 3 bases and J shed 1 base, with 16 bases lying between them. This CDR3 is 16 amino acids long. Germline V CDR1 and CDR2: MNHNS, SASEGT. The CDR3 coding sequence is TGTGCCAGCAGTGAGGGTGGATGGGGCAGGTCCTACGAGCAGTACTTC. Translated, it gives CASSEGGWGRSYEQYF.

The chain links TRBV28 to TRBJ1-6; TRBD1 matches at 7 bases. The junction had 9 bases not matched to a gene; V was cut back by 7 bases and J by 6 bases. The CDR3 length is 15 residues. Germline V gene data show CDR1 as MDHEN and CDR2 as SYDVKM. As DNA, the CDR3 is TGTGCCAGCAACCCAAGGGGGACAGTTAATTCACCCCTCCACTTT. Amino acids: CASNPRGTVNSPLHF.

The V and J genes are TRBV27 and TRBJ2-7; perhaps TRBD1 as D (6 bases). CDR3 length equals 14 residues. V was pared by 10 bases and J by 4 bases, with 20 bases between. Germline V gene data show CDR1 as MNHEY and CDR2 as SMNVEV (reference sequence). The CDR3 spells CATARGSRGYEQYF. Here the CDR3 DNA reads TGTGCCACGGCGAGGGGCTCCAGGGGATACGAGCAGTACTTC.